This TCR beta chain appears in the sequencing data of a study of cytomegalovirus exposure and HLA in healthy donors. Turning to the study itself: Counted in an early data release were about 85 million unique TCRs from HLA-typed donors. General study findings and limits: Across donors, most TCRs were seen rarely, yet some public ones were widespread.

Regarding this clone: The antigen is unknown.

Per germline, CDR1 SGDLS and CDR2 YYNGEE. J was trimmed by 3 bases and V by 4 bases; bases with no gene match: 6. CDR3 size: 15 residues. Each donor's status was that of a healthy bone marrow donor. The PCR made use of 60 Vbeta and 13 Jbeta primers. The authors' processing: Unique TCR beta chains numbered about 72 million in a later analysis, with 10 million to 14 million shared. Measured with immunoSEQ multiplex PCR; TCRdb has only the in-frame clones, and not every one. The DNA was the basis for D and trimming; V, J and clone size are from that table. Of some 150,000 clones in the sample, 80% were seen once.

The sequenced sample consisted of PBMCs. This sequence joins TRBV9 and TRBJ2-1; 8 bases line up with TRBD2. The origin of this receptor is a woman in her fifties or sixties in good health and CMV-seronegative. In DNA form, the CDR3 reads TGTGCCAGCAGCCTGGGTAGCGGGGTCTACAATGAGCAGTTCTTC. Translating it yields CASSLGSGVYNEQFF. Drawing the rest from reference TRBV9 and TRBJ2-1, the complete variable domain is DSGVTQTPKHLITATGQRVTLRCSPRSGDLSVYWYQQSLDQGLQFLIQYYNGEERAKGNILERFSAQQFPDLHSELNLSSLELGDSALYFCASSLGSGVYNEQFFGPGTRLTVL.